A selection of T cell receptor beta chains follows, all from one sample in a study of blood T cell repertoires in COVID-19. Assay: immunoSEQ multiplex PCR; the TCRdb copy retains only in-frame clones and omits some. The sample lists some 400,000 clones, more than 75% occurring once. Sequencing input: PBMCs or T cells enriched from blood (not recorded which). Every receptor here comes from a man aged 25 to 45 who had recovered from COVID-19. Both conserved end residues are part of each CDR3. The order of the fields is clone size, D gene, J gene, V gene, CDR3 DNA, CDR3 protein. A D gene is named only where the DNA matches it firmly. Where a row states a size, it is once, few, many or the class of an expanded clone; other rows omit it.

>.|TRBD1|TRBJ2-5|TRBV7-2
TGTGCCAGCAGGAACAGGGGTAGAGAGACCCAGTACTTC
CASRNRGRETQYF
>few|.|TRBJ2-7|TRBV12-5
TGTGCTAGTGGTTCGAACCCCGGCGAGCAGTACTTC
CASGSNPGEQYF
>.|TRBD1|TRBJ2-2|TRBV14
TGTGCCAGCAGCCCCCCCAGGGGGCACATCGGGGAGCTGTTTTTT
CASSPPRGHIGELFF
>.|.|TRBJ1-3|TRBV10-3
TGTGCCATCAGAACTGCAGCGGACACCATATATTTT
CAIRTAADTIYF
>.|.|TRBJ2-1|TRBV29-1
TGCAGCGTTTATTCCCTGAGAGACAAGCAGTTCTTC
CSVYSLRDKQFF
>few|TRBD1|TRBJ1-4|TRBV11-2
TGTGCCAGCAGCCACCGGACAGGGGGCAATGAAAAACTGTTTTTT
CASSHRTGGNEKLFF
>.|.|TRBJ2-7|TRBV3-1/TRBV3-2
TGTGCCAGCAGCTTGACAGGAAACCACGAGCAGTACTTC
CASSLTGNHEQYF
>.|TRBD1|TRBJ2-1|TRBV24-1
TGTGCCACCAGTGACCAAGGACAGGGTCGAGTCTTC
CATSDQGQGRVF
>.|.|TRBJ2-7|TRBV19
TGTGCCAGTAGTTGGTCGGAGGGGCGGCACGAGCAGTACTTC
CASSWSEGRHEQYF
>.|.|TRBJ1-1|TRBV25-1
TGTGCCAGCAGTGCCGGTTTTAATGGTTTCTTT
CASSAGFNGFF
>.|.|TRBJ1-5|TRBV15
TGTGCCACCGAAAGCGGGGGGGGAGGTCAGCCCCAGCATTTT
CATESGGGGQPQHF
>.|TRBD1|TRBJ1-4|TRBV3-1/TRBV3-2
TGTGCCAGCAGCGATGCAGGGGGAGATGCTAATGAAAAACTGTTTTTT
CASSDAGGDANEKLFF
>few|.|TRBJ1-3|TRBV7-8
TGTGCCAGCAGCTCCCTAGCCTCTGGAAACACCATATATTTT
CASSSLASGNTIYF
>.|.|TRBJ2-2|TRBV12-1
TGTGCCAGCAGCTCCCCCGGCGGGGGGGCTTCAGCGAACACCGGGGAGCTGTTTTTT
CASSSPGGGASANTGELFF
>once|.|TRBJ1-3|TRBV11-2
TGTGCCAGCAGCCCCCCCGCCGACAGGTTTGGAAACACCATATATTTT
CASSPPADRFGNTIYF
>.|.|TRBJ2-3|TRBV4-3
TGCGCCAGCAGCCAGAGGCAGAACACAGATACGCAGTATTTT
CASSQRQNTDTQYF
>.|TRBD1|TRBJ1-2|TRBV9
TGTGCCAGCAGCGTCTCCGGGACAGGGGGCATGGGTGGCTACACCTTC
CASSVSGTGGMGGYTF
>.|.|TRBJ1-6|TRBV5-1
TGCGCCAGCAGCTTGGACCAGGTTTCTTCACCCCTCCACTTT
CASSLDQVSSPLHF
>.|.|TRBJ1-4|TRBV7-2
TGTGCCAGCAGCTTAGAGGGCGGTTTCGGGATTGGGGAAAAACTGTTTTTT
CASSLEGGFGIGEKLFF
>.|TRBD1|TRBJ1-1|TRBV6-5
TGTGCCAGCGGACAGGTGGGAATGAACACTGAAGCTTTCTTT
CASGQVGMNTEAFF
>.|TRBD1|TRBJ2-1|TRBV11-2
TGTGCCAGCAGCTTTGGTCTGGGCAGGGGGTACAATGAGCAGTTCTTC
CASSFGLGRGYNEQFF
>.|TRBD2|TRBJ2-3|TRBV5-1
TGCGCCAGCAGCTTGAGGACTAGCGGGGGGACAGATACGCAGTATTTT
CASSLRTSGGTDTQYF
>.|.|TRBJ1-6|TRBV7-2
TGTGCCAGCAGCCGGCCTGAATCGGGGTCACCCCTCCACTTT
CASSRPESGSPLHF
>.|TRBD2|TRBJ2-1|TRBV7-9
TGTGCCAGCAGCTTTGCTAGCGGGGGGGGCTCCTACAATGAGCAGTTCTTC
CASSFASGGGSYNEQFF
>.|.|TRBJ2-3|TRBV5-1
TGCGCCAGCAGCCCCACTCCCGGGGTGGCGGCAGATACGCAGTATTTT
CASSPTPGVAADTQYF
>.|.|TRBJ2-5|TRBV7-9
TGTGCCAGCAGCCCTCCGGGTTGGAGAGAGACCCAGTACTTC
CASSPPGWRETQYF
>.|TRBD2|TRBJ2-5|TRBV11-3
TGTGCCAGCAGCCCCGGGGCGGGGGAGAAAGAGACCCAGTACTTC
CASSPGAGEKETQYF
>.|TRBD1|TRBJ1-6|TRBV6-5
TGTGCCAGCAGTTACTCAAGGGCAGGGGGCCTTTCACCCCTCCACTTT
CASSYSRAGGLSPLHF
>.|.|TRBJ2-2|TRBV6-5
TGTGCCAGCAGTTACCCCATCGACAGGCCCCCCGGGGAGCTGTTTTTT
CASSYPIDRPPGELFF
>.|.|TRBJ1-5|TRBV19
TGTGCCAGTAGCCCCTTGGGGGGGAGCAATCAGCCCCAGCATTTT
CASSPLGGSNQPQHF
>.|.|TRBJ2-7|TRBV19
TGTGCCAGTAGGCCTCGGACAGAGTACGAGCAGTACTTC
CASRPRTEYEQYF
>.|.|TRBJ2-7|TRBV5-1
TGCGCCAGCAGTCTTCTTCAGGGGAGCTCCTACGAGCAGTACTTC
CASSLLQGSSYEQYF
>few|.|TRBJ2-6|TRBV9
TGTGCCAGCAACGAGGGCTCTGGGGCCAACGTCCTGACTTTC
CASNEGSGANVLTF
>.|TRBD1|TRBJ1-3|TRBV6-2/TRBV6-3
TGTGCCAGCAGTACTCGGACAGGTTCAACGAGGTCTGGAAACACCATATATTTT
CASSTRTGSTRSGNTIYF